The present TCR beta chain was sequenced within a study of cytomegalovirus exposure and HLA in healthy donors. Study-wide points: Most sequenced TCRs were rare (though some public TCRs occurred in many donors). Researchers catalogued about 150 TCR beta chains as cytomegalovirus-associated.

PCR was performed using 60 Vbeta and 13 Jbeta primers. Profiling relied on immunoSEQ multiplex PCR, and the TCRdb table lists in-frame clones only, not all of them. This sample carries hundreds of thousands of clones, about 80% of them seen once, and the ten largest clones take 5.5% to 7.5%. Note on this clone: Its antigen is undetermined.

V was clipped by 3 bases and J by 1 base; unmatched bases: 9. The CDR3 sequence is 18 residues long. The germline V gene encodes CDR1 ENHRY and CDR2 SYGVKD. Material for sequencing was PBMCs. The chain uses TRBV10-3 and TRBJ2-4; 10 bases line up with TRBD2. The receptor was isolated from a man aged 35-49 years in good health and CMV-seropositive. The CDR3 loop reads CAISDPMTSGPAKNIQYF. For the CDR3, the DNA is TGTGCCATCAGTGACCCAATGACTAGCGGGCCTGCCAAAAACATTCAGTACTTC.